A selection of T cell receptor beta chains follows, all from one sample in a study of blood T cell repertoires in COVID-19. Profiling relied on immunoSEQ multiplex PCR, and the TCRdb table lists in-frame clones only, not all of them. The table includes over 80,000 clones, less than 90% detected once. Sequenced input: peripheral blood. All receptors come from a man older than 75 with active or convalescent COVID-19. Both conserved end residues are part of each CDR3. A D gene is named only where the DNA matches it firmly. Clone size appears in some rows only: once, few, many, or a class for an expanded clone.

clone_size j_call cdr3_length v_call d_call cdr3_nt cdr3_aa
NA TRBJ2-7 13 TRBV10-2 NA TGCGCCAGCATTTCCTGGTCCAGCTACGAGCAGTACTTC CASISWSSYEQYF
NA TRBJ1-3 17 TRBV6-2/TRBV6-3 NA TGTGCCAGCAGTTACTACCGGACAAGTAGCTCTGGAAACACCATATATTTT CASSYYRTSSSGNTIYF
NA TRBJ2-3 13 TRBV7-9 NA TGTGCCGGATCTGCGGCTAGCACAGATACGCAGTATTTT CAGSAASTDTQYF
NA TRBJ2-7 13 TRBV6-5 TRBD2 TGTGCCAGCAGAGGGACTAGCGCCTACGAGCAGTACTTC CASRGTSAYEQYF
NA TRBJ1-6 17 TRBV18 NA TGTGCCAGCTCACCACAGGCAGGCAACTCCTATAATTCACCCCTCCACTTT CASSPQAGNSYNSPLHF
NA TRBJ2-3 15 TRBV7-2 NA TGTGCCAGCAGCGCTGGGGGGGGCCCCACAGATACGCAGTATTTT CASSAGGGPTDTQYF
NA TRBJ1-6 17 TRBV19 TRBD1 TGTGCCAGTAGACCGAGTTGGGGACAGGGCATGAATTCACCCCTCCACTTT CASRPSWGQGMNSPLHF
few TRBJ2-1 15 TRBV5-8 NA TGTGCCAGCAGCCCTCCGACTAGTTTAGGCAATGAGCAGTTCTTC CASSPPTSLGNEQFF
NA TRBJ2-3 13 TRBV2 NA TGTGCCAGCAGTTGGGGGGGGGCGGATACGCAGTATTTT CASSWGGADTQYF
NA TRBJ2-5 14 TRBV15 NA TGTGCCACCAGCAGAGGACAGGCACAAGAGACCCAGTACTTC CATSRGQAQETQYF
NA TRBJ2-1 15 TRBV7-2 NA TGTGCCAGCAGCTTAGCGGGACATGTCTACAATGAGCAGTTCTTC CASSLAGHVYNEQFF
once TRBJ2-3 13 TRBV18 NA TGTGCCAGCTCACCTCCTGGCACAGATACGCAGTATTTT CASSPPGTDTQYF
once TRBJ2-1 22 TRBV7-6 TRBD2 TGTGCCAGCAGCTTCCACCGTAGTAGGGGGACAGCCCTAGCGGGAGACATCAATGAGCAGTTCTTC CASSFHRSRGTALAGDINEQFF
NA TRBJ1-6 15 TRBV9 NA TGTGCCAGCAGCGTAGAGGGGCGGACAGCTTCACCCCTCCACTTT CASSVEGRTASPLHF
NA TRBJ1-1 15 TRBV4-1 NA TGCGCCAGCAGCCAAGGCAACAGCATGAACACTGAAGCTTTCTTT CASSQGNSMNTEAFF
NA TRBJ2-3 15 TRBV5-1 NA TGCGCCAGCAGCCAGGACAGCGCTAGCACAGATACGCAGTATTTT CASSQDSASTDTQYF
once TRBJ1-1 14 TRBV29-1 TRBD1 TGCAGCGTCACCCCCGGGACAGGGGGCACTGAAGCTTTCTTT CSVTPGTGGTEAFF
few TRBJ1-6 14 TRBV6-5 NA TGTGCCAGCAGTCCACGGGGGGGTAGTTCACCCCTCCACTTT CASSPRGGSSPLHF
NA TRBJ1-1 15 TRBV9 NA TGTGCCAGCAGCGTAGAGCCAGACATGAACACTGAAGCTTTCTTT CASSVEPDMNTEAFF
NA TRBJ2-4 14 TRBV7-9 NA TGTGCCAGCAGCCTTGGGGCGGAGGGAAACATTCAGTACTTC CASSLGAEGNIQYF
once TRBJ2-2 14 TRBV6-5 TRBD1 TGTGCCAGCACCCAGGGGGTTTGGGCCGGGGAGCTGTTTTTT CASTQGVWAGELFF
NA TRBJ2-2 16 TRBV21-1 NA TGTGCCAGCACCCAGGCACTAGCGGGGAACACCGGGGAGCTGTTTTTT CASTQALAGNTGELFF
NA TRBJ2-7 16 TRBV4-3 NA TGCGCCAGCAGCCCCGACTCGGGGGTCGGGCCCTACGAGCAGTACTTC CASSPDSGVGPYEQYF
NA TRBJ2-7 15 TRBV28 TRBD1 TGTGCCAGCAGTCCCGGGACAGTTTCACTCTACGAGCAGTACTTC CASSPGTVSLYEQYF
NA TRBJ2-5 13 TRBV5-6 TRBD2 TGTGCCAGCAGCTCCCTAGCGGGAGAGACCCAGTACTTC CASSSLAGETQYF
few TRBJ1-2 13 TRBV19 NA TGTGCCAGTAGTCGGGGTGCCAACTATGGCTACACCTTC CASSRGANYGYTF
few TRBJ2-5 15 TRBV28 NA TGTGCCAGCAGTTCACTCGTGCGGTTTCAAGAGACCCAGTACTTC CASSSLVRFQETQYF
NA TRBJ2-7 15 TRBV5-4 TRBD2 TGTGCCAGCAGCTTCGGGATAGCGGGGGCTCGCGAGCAGTACTTC CASSFGIAGAREQYF
medium-sized TRBJ2-7 15 TRBV11-2 NA TGTGCCAGCAGCGCAGGGCGGGGGCGTTCCTACGAGCAGTACTTC CASSAGRGRSYEQYF
NA TRBJ1-4 14 TRBV6-5 NA TGTGCCAGCAGTTACTCAGGCGGACAGTTAAAACTGTTTTTT CASSYSGGQLKLFF
NA TRBJ1-5 13 TRBV29-1 TRBD1 TGCAGCGTTTGGACAGGGCCCAATCAGCCCCAGCATTTT CSVWTGPNQPQHF
once TRBJ2-7 12 TRBV19 NA NA CASTSDRGLAYF
once TRBJ2-1 14 TRBV11-1 NA TGTGCCAGCAGACGATCTGGGTCCCAGCTAGGGCAGTTCTTC CASRRSGSQLGQFF
NA TRBJ2-5 14 TRBV7-9 TRBD2 TGTGCCACCCGCCGGGGGGGCCTCCAAGAGACCCAGTACTTC CATRRGGLQETQYF
NA TRBJ2-1 15 TRBV4-2 TRBD2 TGTGCCAGCAGACTCCGGGAGGCCCCTTACAATGAGCAGTTCTTC CASRLREAPYNEQFF
NA TRBJ1-2 13 TRBV5-1 NA TGCGCCAGCAGCCCGTTTTTCGGCTATGGCTACACCTTC CASSPFFGYGYTF
NA TRBJ2-3 15 TRBV18 NA TGTGCCAGCTCACCAGGAGCGGGACATACAGATACGCAGTATTTT CASSPGAGHTDTQYF
NA TRBJ2-7 18 TRBV21-1 NA TGTGCCAGCAGCAAAGCGCTGCCCGGACAGTCCTCCTACGGAGAGCGAGACTTC CASSKALPGQSSYGERDF
once TRBJ1-2 15 TRBV6-5 NA TGTGCCAGCAGTTATCAAGACAAACACGGTTATGGCTACACCTTC CASSYQDKHGYGYTF
NA TRBJ1-3 17 TRBV5-5 NA TGTGCCAGCAACGAGACTCCGGGACACGGTGCTGGAAACACCATATATTTT CASNETPGHGAGNTIYF
NA TRBJ2-3 15 TRBV19 NA TGTGCCACCAGACAGCCAGGGAAAAGCACAGATACGCAGTATTTT CATRQPGKSTDTQYF
NA TRBJ2-2 15 TRBV27 NA TGTGCCAGCAGATCTAGCCTCGCGAACACCGGGGAGCTGTTTTTT CASRSSLANTGELFF
NA TRBJ2-1 13 TRBV7-9 NA TGTGCCAGCAGCTCCCGGGAGTACAATGAGCAGTTCTTC CASSSREYNEQFF
few TRBJ2-4 14 TRBV5-6 NA TGTGCCAGCAGCTTGGTGGAGACCAAAAACATTCAGTACTTC CASSLVETKNIQYF
NA TRBJ1-6 15 TRBV15 TRBD1 TGTGCCACCAGCACAGGGGGCGTCAATAATTCACCCCTCCACTTT CATSTGGVNNSPLHF
NA TRBJ2-5 17 TRBV5-1 TRBD2 TGCGCCAGCAGCACGGGACTAGCGGGGCTACCCTGGGAGACCCAGTACTTC CASSTGLAGLPWETQYF
NA TRBJ2-7 15 TRBV28 NA TGTGCCAGCATGACCTATCGGGTTAGCTCCTACGAGCAGTACTTC CASMTYRVSSYEQYF
NA TRBJ2-1 14 TRBV6-6 TRBD2 TGTGCCAGCAGGACTAGCGGGGGGGACAATGAGCAGTTCTTC CASRTSGGDNEQFF
NA TRBJ1-6 14 TRBV6-1 NA TGTGCCAGCAGTGATTTGTTAGATAATTCACCCCTCCACTTT CASSDLLDNSPLHF
NA TRBJ1-1 15 TRBV19 NA TGTGCCAGTAGTATCGGTGCAGGAGGGAACACTGAAGCTTTCTTT CASSIGAGGNTEAFF
NA TRBJ1-1 12 TRBV29-1 TRBD1 TGCAGCGTACTGACAGGGTTCACTGAAGCTTTCTTT CSVLTGFTEAFF
NA TRBJ2-1 15 TRBV5-1 TRBD1 TGCGCCAGCAGCTTGGAATGGACAGGGGCTAATGAGCAGTTCTTC CASSLEWTGANEQFF
NA TRBJ1-6 13 TRBV4-3 NA TGCGCCAGCAGCCAAGGGACAAAATCACCCCTCCACTTT CASSQGTKSPLHF